This record concerns one T cell receptor beta chain sequence. V lost 7 bases, J lost 8 bases, and 6 bases stayed unmatched. This CDR3 is 13 amino acids long. Method: immunoSEQ multiplex PCR; TCRdb's copy keeps in-frame clones and lacks some. The table shows approximately 210,000 clones, with 82% occurring only once. The data originate from a study of blood T cell repertoires in COVID-19. Study-level background: T cells, B-cell-depleted T cells, or PBMCs provided the cDNA or gDNA that served as material.

This chain uses TRBV12-3 or TRBV12-4 with TRBJ2-1; TRBD2 aligns across 9 bases. The sample was peripheral blood. The TCR originated in a woman aged 80 or over with acute or convalescent COVID-19. DNA of the CDR3: TGTGCCAGCATCGGGACTAGCCTTCATGAGCAGTTCTTC. Amino acids: CASIGTSLHEQFF.